This TCR beta chain was retrieved from a study of shared clonotypes between healthy human individuals. Broader study findings: Naive subsets generally exceeded memory subsets in estimated richness. It was expected that sequencing depth would affect clonotype sharing among donors.

CDR1 and CDR2 from the germline V gene are SQVTM and ANQGSEA. With 4 bases clipped from V and 5 bases from J, the junction kept 2 bases outside the gene matches. CDR3 size: 13 residues. TCRdb keeps only in-frame clones here, not all; method: immunoSEQ multiplex PCR. Among some 360,000 clones listed, about 73% were seen once. In the case of this clone: Its specificity is unknown.

The chain links TRBV29-1 to TRBJ2-1; 10 bases fit TRBD2. The sequencing sample was made of memory CD4+ T cells sorted from blood. Subset reported: CD45RA-negative fraction. The source of this sequence is a man aged 25 to 40 in good health. CDR3 sequence: CSVASGSNNEQFF. CDR3 nucleotide sequence: TGCAGCGTTGCTAGCGGGAGTAACAATGAGCAGTTCTTC.